Described below is a single T cell receptor (beta chain) sequence and its context. Libraries were prepared by immunoSEQ multiplex PCR; TCRdb keeps only in-frame clonotypes and omits some of them. The sample holds over 35,000 clones; 75% to 95% are singletons and the top ten take 0.45% to 0.5%. The entry originates in a study of T cell changes during pregnancy in multiple sclerosis. This CDR3 comprises 17 residues. Germline CDR1 and CDR2: SGHNT and YYREEE (reference sequence). With 0 bases clipped from V and 1 base from J, the junction kept 4 bases outside the gene matches. The rearrangement uses TRBV5-4 and TRBJ2-2; 9 positions match TRBD2. This TCR was sampled from a female donor in good health, enrolled as a control in a pregnancy study. The sample here was CD4+ T cells from peripheral blood mononuclear cells, taken in the second trimester of pregnancy. The CDR3 is CASSLARTSENTGELFF. The CDR3 DNA is TGTGCCAGCAGCTTGGCCAGGACTAGCGAGAACACCGGGGAGCTGTTTTTT.